The 20 T cell receptor beta chains reported below all come from one sample, sequenced in a study of T cell responses to AZD1222 COVID-19 vaccine. Profiling relied on immunoSEQ multiplex PCR, and the TCRdb table lists in-frame clones only, not all of them. The table lists tens of thousands of clones, 85% to 90% of them singletons. Source: peripheral blood, taken on day 0 of AZD1222 vaccination. The receptors originated from an adult in good health.

The chain is built from TRBV7-8 and TRBJ2-1; 10 nucleotides line up with TRBD1. The trim removed 5 bases at V and 1 base at J, leaving 5 bases unmatched. The CDR3 totals 16 residues. Germline lookup yields CDR1 SGHVS and CDR2 FQNEAQ. CDR3 sequence: CASSHQDRGSYNEQFF. In DNA form, the CDR3 reads TGTGCCAGCAGCCACCAGGACAGGGGGTCCTACAATGAGCAGTTCTTC.

This chain links TRBV11-2 with TRBJ1-3; D gene unclear. The CDR3 covers 12 residues. In germline, CDR1 is SGHAT, CDR2 FQNNGV. V was shortened by 2 bases and J by 6 bases, with 5 bases between the two germline ends. As DNA, the CDR3 is TGTGCCAGCAGCTTAATGAAAAACACCATATATTTT. Protein sequence: CASSLMKNTIYF.

This chain connects TRBV6-5 to TRBJ1-2; D is perhaps TRBD1 (5 bases). In germline, CDR1 is MNHEY, CDR2 SVGAGI. Trimming removed 1 base at V and 6 bases at J, with 12 bases between. This CDR3 is 14 amino acids long. The CDR3 DNA is TGTGCCAGCAGTTACTTGCCGCGCAGGGATGGCTACACCTTC. The encoded protein is CASSYLPRRDGYTF.

The J gene is TRBJ2-3, the V gene TRBV18; D gene uncertain. The V and J ends lost 1 base and 2 bases respectively, with 7 bases between them. CDR3 length: 14 amino acids. CDR1 and CDR2 (germline): KGHSH, LQKENI. For the CDR3, the DNA is TGTGCCAGCTCACCACGATCCAACACAGATACGCAGTATTTT. Its translation is CASSPRSNTDTQYF.

CDR3 loop: CASSTRTANTGELFF. The CDR3 DNA reads as TGTGCCAGTAGTACGCGGACAGCGAACACCGGGGAGCTGTTTTTT. The V call is TRBV19, the J call TRBJ2-2; D is possibly TRBD1 (6 bases). V lost 4 bases and J 0 bases, leaving 9 bases between the germline ends. Per the germline V gene, CDR1 is LNHDA and CDR2 is SQIVND (reference sequence). The CDR3 loop spans 15 amino acids.

The V gene is TRBV6-1, the J gene TRBJ1-2; tentatively, D is TRBD1 (6 bases). Trimming removed 2 bases from V and 1 base from J, with 11 bases in between. This CDR3 region has 15 residues. The germline CDR1 and CDR2 sequences are MNHNS and SASEGT. CDR3 residues: CASSEPGGLNYGYTF. CDR3 coding DNA: TGTGCCAGCAGTGAACCGGGGGGGCTTAACTATGGCTACACCTTC.

V and J are TRBV7-9 and TRBJ1-1; tentatively, D is TRBD1 (6 bases). Trimming left V 7 bases short and J 1 base short, with 10 bases between. CDR1 and CDR2 from the germline V gene are SEHNR and FQNEAQ (reference sequence). The CDR3 contains 13 residues. The CDR3 region has the DNA TGTGCCAGCATCCCGACAGGGAACACTGAAGCTTTCTTT. Translating gives CASIPTGNTEAFF.

The chain employs TRBV9 and TRBJ1-2; D is undetermined. The germline V gene encodes CDR1 SGDLS and CDR2 YYNGEE. The length of the CDR3 is 9 residues. V lost 10 bases and J lost 7, with 8 bases in between. In DNA, the CDR3 is TGTGCCCGGCTGGGTGGCTACACCTTC. This sequence encodes CARLGGYTF. Drawing the rest from reference TRBV9 and TRBJ1-2, the complete variable domain is DSGVTQTPKHLITATGQRVTLRCSPRSGDLSVYWYQQSLDQGLQFLIQYYNGEERAKGNILERFSAQQFPDLHSELNLSSLELGDSALYFCARLGGYTFGSGTRLTVV.

This clone was observed once. This chain joins TRBV27 and TRBJ2-2; 12 nucleotides match TRBD2. Germline CDR1 reads MNHEY; CDR2 reads SMNVEV (reference sequence). Unmatched junction bases numbered 5, after V lost 6 bases and J lost 6 bases. This CDR3 is 15 amino acids long. CDR3 DNA sequence: TGTGCCAGCAGCGGGACTAGCGGGTCCTCCGGGGAGCTGTTTTTT. It codes for CASSGTSGSSGELFF.

The chain employs TRBV19 and TRBJ1-5; the match to TRBD1 covers 9 bases. The CDR3 is 16 amino acids. Germline V gene lookup returns CDR1 LNHDA and CDR2 SQIVND (reference sequence). V trimming: 5 bases; J trimming: 2 bases; junction bases outside the gene matches: 7. The CDR3 DNA follows: TGTGCCAGTAGTCTCACAGGGGGCATTGGCAATCAGCCCCAGCATTTT. This gives the protein CASSLTGGIGNQPQHF.

Here the CDR3 reads CASSPTRKRVIYEQYF. The DNA of the CDR3 is TGTGCCAGCAGCCCCACACGAAAACGGGTAATATACGAGCAGTACTTC. V is TRBV7-6 and J is TRBJ2-7; D not certain. This CDR3 region has 16 residues. The V end was cut by 5 bases, the J end by 4 bases, with 21 bases between. The germline V gene encodes CDR1 SGHVS and CDR2 FNYEAQ.

The chain employs TRBV5-1 and TRBJ2-5; 7 bases are shared with TRBD2. V lost 3 bases to trimming and J lost 5 bases; unmatched junction nucleotides: 10. The CDR3 runs 15 residues. The germline gives CDR1 SGHRS, CDR2 YFSETQ. CDR3 region: CASSSEGREWETQYF. Here the CDR3 DNA reads TGCGCCAGCAGCTCTGAAGGGAGGGAGTGGGAGACCCAGTACTTC. The whole variable domain, filled in from reference TRBV5-1 and TRBJ2-5, reads KAGVTQTPRYLIKTRGQQVTLSCSPISGHRSVSWYQQTPGQGLQFLFEYFSETQRNKGNFPGRFSGRQFSNSRSEMNVSTLELGDSALYLCASSSEGREWETQYFGPGTRLLVL.

The chain recombines TRBV11-3 with TRBJ2-7; either TRBD1 or TRBD2 may fit D (5 bases each). The CDR3 contains 14 residues. The V and J ends lost 5 bases and 6 bases respectively, with 17 bases between them. Germline loops: CDR1 SGHNT, CDR2 YENEEA. CDR3 DNA: TGTGCCAGCAGCCCCGGGACCGCCAGTGGCGAGCAGTACTTC. Its protein is CASSPGTASGEQYF. Looking up the rest from reference TRBV11-3 and TRBJ2-7 gives the full variable domain: EAGVVQSPRYKIIEKKQPVAFWCNPISGHNTLYWYLQNLGQGPELLIRYENEEAVDDSQLPKDRFSAERLKGVDSTLKIQPAELGDSAVYLCASSPGTASGEQYFGPGTRLTVT.

The CDR3, as DNA: TGTGCCAGCAGTGAAATCCCCAGGGGGGACACTGAAGCTTTCTTT. Protein: CASSEIPRGDTEAFF. The rearrangement joins TRBV6-1 to TRBJ1-1; 7 nucleotides line up with TRBD1. The CDR3 contains 15 residues. V was pared by 2 bases and J by 3 bases, with 6 bases of the junction left unmatched. Per germline, CDR1 MNHNS and CDR2 SASEGT.

The V gene is TRBV4-1, the J gene TRBJ1-3, with TRBD1 as a possible D gene (5 bases). The germline V and J ends were trimmed by 0 bases and 4 bases, with 10 bases remaining between them. This CDR3 region has 15 residues. Germline CDR1 reads MGHRA; CDR2 reads YSYEKL. The CDR3 sequence is CASSQDQGAGNTIYF. For the CDR3, the DNA is TGCGCCAGCAGCCAAGACCAGGGAGCAGGAAACACCATATATTTT.

The chain recombines TRBV6-5 with TRBJ1-1, with TRBD1 matching 8 bases. Germline lookup yields CDR1 MNHEY and CDR2 SVGAGI. V lost 7 bases to trimming and J lost 0 bases; unmatched junction nucleotides: 4. The length of the CDR3 is 14 residues. The CDR3 reads CASKQGEMNTEAFF. CDR3 sequence (DNA): TGTGCCAGCAAACAGGGGGAGATGAACACTGAAGCTTTCTTT.

This chain joins TRBV28 and TRBJ1-1; D perhaps matches TRBD1 (5 bases). V dropped 6 bases and J dropped 6 bases, with 23 bases sitting between them. The germline gives CDR1 MDHEN, CDR2 SYDVKM. The CDR3 sequence is 16 residues long. The CDR3 spells CASSPSGANLGAEAFF. The CDR3 region has the DNA TGTGCCAGCAGCCCCTCCGGGGCAAACCTAGGGGCTGAAGCTTTCTTT.

J is TRBJ2-3 and V is TRBV3-1 (or the pseudogene TRBV3-2), with 7 bases identical to TRBD2. The CDR3 consists of 15 residues. V dropped 6 bases and J dropped 3; count of bases not matched to a gene: 9. The germline CDR1 and CDR2 sequences are LGHDT and YNNKEL (reference sequence). The CDR3 DNA sequence: TGTGCCAGCAGTCCGGGCCCAGCGGGGACAGATACGCAGTATTTT. Its translation: CASSPGPAGTDTQYF.

The chain joins TRBV4-3 to TRBJ2-7; a weak D match, TRBD1 (5 bases). V lost 1 base and J 1 base, leaving 11 bases between the germline ends. This CDR3 region has 15 residues. CDR1 is LGHNA, CDR2 YSLEER, per germline. As DNA, the CDR3 is TGCGCCAGCAGCCAAGCTTTGACAGCGTCCTACGAGCAGTACTTC. It codes for CASSQALTASYEQYF.

This chain connects TRBV6-1 to TRBJ2-1, with D perhaps matching TRBD2 (6 bases). The CDR3 consists of 13 residues. Per the germline V gene, CDR1 is MNHNS and CDR2 is SASEGT. The V end lost 3 bases, the J end lost 5 bases, and 8 bases lay between the germline ends. This chain's CDR3 is CASSEEGHNEQFF. CDR3 nucleotide sequence: TGTGCCAGCAGTGAGGAGGGTCACAATGAGCAGTTCTTC.